This TCR beta chain was recovered during a study of T cell repertoires in cytomegalovirus infection (dated by TCRdb to the late 2010s). General notes on the study: Recently identified HLA-C-restricted CMV epitopes, whose presentation resists viral immunomodulation, were targeted by peptide stimulations together with well-studied HLA-B-restricted epitopes. Donor HLA type was relevant to the analysis, as public TCR beta signatures indicated carriage of CMV infection together with the matching HLA type.

What the authors observed across the whole study: The ex vivo response was dominated by HLA-C-restricted CMV-specific TCR beta clonotypes, which also provided the single most frequent clonotype in two of eight donors. In both this cohort and an independent cohort of 352 donors, the cumulative frequency of public TCR beta family members distinguished carriers of CMV infection plus the relevant HLA type.

Reading the label with the study, this specimen's treatment or condition is: in vitro stimulation with specific CMV peptide epitopes to enrich CMV-specific T cells. V trim: 3 bases; J trim: 2 bases; unmatched bases: 15. In the germline V gene, CDR1 corresponds to ENHRY and CDR2 to SYGVKD. The CDR3, cysteine through phenylalanine, is 18 amino acids long. The sequence is cut down to CDR3 DNA, 54 bases in frame from base 1. Turning to this clonotype: Its antigen target is currently unknown. The sample holds no much larger clone one base away, and base qualities are not on file.

TCRdb shows the sequencer as Illumina HiSeq 1500. Clones were called with MiXCR by TCRdb after fastp trimmed the public reads at Q25, and only in-frame beta chains were retained. Rows merge per CDR3 protein into single entries with the most common DNA and genes. A total of roughly 120,000 distinct CDR3 sequences appear in this sample, roughly 30% of them only once. Of the sample, around two fifths falls within the top ten clones. The specimen comprised CD8+ T cells from cultured PBMCs, sampled from culture after CMV antigen stimulation. This sequence uses TRBV10-3 and TRBJ2-7; 8 junctional bases match TRBD2. This receptor was obtained from a human donor in good health (CMV status not recorded). Some clones in this sample may be carry-over from other donors' samples. The DNA sequence is as follows: TGTGCCATCAGTGACGGGACTAGACGTCGCCAAAATCCCTACGAGCAGTACTTC. Its translation is CAISDGTRRRQNPYEQYF.